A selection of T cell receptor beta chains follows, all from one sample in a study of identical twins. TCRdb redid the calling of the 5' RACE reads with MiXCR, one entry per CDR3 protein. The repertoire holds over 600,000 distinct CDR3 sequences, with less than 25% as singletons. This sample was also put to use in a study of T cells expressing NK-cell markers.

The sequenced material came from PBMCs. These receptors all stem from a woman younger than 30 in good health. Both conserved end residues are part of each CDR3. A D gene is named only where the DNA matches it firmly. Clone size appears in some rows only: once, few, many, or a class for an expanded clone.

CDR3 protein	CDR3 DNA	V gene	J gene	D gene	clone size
CASSAEEGGLGANEQYF	TGTGCCAGCAGCGCCGAGGAGGGCGGTTTGGGTGCGAACGAGCAGTACTTC	TRBV9	TRBJ2-7	.	few
CSVVSSGSRVYNEQFF	TGCAGCGTTGTATCTAGCGGGAGTCGGGTGTACAATGAGCAGTTCTTC	TRBV29-1	TRBJ2-1	TRBD2	.
CATSRAASGREQFF	TGTGCCACCAGCCGGGCCGCATCAGGGCGTGAGCAGTTCTTC	TRBV15	TRBJ2-1	.	.
CASSLGYSYEQYF	TGTGCCAGCAGCTTGGGCTACTCCTACGAGCAGTACTTC	TRBV7-6	TRBJ2-7	.	many
CSATGTELSHEQYF	TGCAGTGCCACCGGGACGGAGCTTAGCCACGAGCAGTACTTC	TRBV20-1	TRBJ2-7	.	.
CSAAGLVETQYF	TGCAGTGCTGCCGGACTGGTAGAGACCCAGTACTTC	TRBV20-1	TRBJ2-5	.	.
CSARGSGGTSYNEQFF	TGCAGTGCTAGGGGTAGCGGGGGGACCTCCTACAATGAGCAGTTCTTC	TRBV20-1	TRBJ2-1	TRBD2	few
CATSGTYEQYF	TGTGCCACCAGCGGAACCTACGAGCAGTACTTC	TRBV15	TRBJ2-7	.	.
CSANSGTSEQYF	TGCAGTGCTAATAGCGGGACCAGCGAGCAGTACTTC	TRBV20-1	TRBJ2-7	TRBD2	few
CSASTRVRSPLHF	TGCAGTGCTAGTACCAGGGTACGGTCACCCCTCCACTTT	TRBV20-1	TRBJ1-6	.	many
CAWSVTTGELFF	TGTGCCTGGAGTGTAACAACCGGGGAGCTGTTTTTT	TRBV30	TRBJ2-2	.	.
CASSEQSYYEQYF	TGCGCCAGCAGTGAGCAATCCTACTACGAGCAGTACTTC	TRBV10-1	TRBJ2-7	.	.
CASSRTGRTGELFF	TGTGCCAGCAGTCGGACGGGCCGGACCGGGGAGCTGTTTTTT	TRBV27	TRBJ2-2	.	.
CASSPLNYNEQFF	TGTGCCAGCAGCCCTCTAAACTACAATGAGCAGTTCTTC	TRBV14	TRBJ2-1	.	.
CSVESGQGGAYEQYF	TGCAGCGTTGAGTCAGGACAAGGGGGTGCCTACGAGCAGTACTTC	TRBV29-1	TRBJ2-7	.	few
CASSGSGELNEQYF	TGTGCCAGCAGCGGCAGCGGGGAATTGAACGAGCAGTACTTC	TRBV7-9	TRBJ2-7	TRBD2	.
CASTGVGANVLTF	TGCGCCAGCACAGGGGTTGGGGCCAACGTCCTGACTTTC	TRBV5-1	TRBJ2-6	.	.
CASSPLGSNQPQHF	TGTGCCAGCAGCCCCCTTGGTAGCAATCAGCCCCAGCATTTT	TRBV7-9	TRBJ1-5	.	.
CASRRQGSTEAFF	TGTGCCAGCAGGCGACAGGGGAGCACTGAAGCTTTCTTT	TRBV6-1	TRBJ1-1	TRBD1	few
CASSLDRGSNEQFF	TGCGCCAGCAGCTTAGACAGGGGGAGCAATGAGCAGTTCTTC	TRBV5-1	TRBJ2-1	TRBD1	few
CASTGLGVNIQYF	TGTGCCAGCACTGGACTAGGGGTGAACATTCAGTACTTC	TRBV12-3/TRBV12-4	TRBJ2-4	TRBD2	.
CASTRTSGYNEQFF	TGTGCCAGCACTCGGACTAGCGGCTACAATGAGCAGTTCTTC	TRBV12-3/TRBV12-4	TRBJ2-1	TRBD2	many
CASIGGAQGETQYF	TGTGCCAGCATAGGGGGGGCCCAGGGAGAGACCCAGTACTTC	TRBV5-6	TRBJ2-5	.	.
CASSPLDGAGRSTDTQYF	TGCGCCAGCAGCCCCCTGGACGGAGCGGGGCGAAGCACAGATACGCAGTATTTT	TRBV5-1	TRBJ2-3	TRBD2	.
CASSLNPGTGGDGYTF	TGCGCCAGCAGCCTCAATCCCGGGACAGGGGGCGATGGCTACACCTTC	TRBV5-1	TRBJ1-2	TRBD1	many
CASTIGLQETQYF	TGTGCCAGCACCATCGGACTCCAAGAGACCCAGTACTTC	TRBV12-3/TRBV12-4	TRBJ2-5	.	few
CASRPGTRISTYNEQFF	TGTGCCAGCCGACCCGGGACGAGGATTAGTACTTACAATGAGCAGTTCTTC	TRBV12-3/TRBV12-4	TRBJ2-1	.	.
CASSSGTGLSYEQYF	TGTGCCAGCAGTTCGGGGACAGGGCTCTCCTACGAGCAGTACTTC	TRBV12-3/TRBV12-4	TRBJ2-7	TRBD1	few
CASSRGGLLTRSEQYF	TGTGCCAGCAGTAGGGGCGGACTATTGACTCGTTCCGAGCAGTACTTC	TRBV6-1	TRBJ2-7	.	.
CASTRTGSRNEQFF	TGTGCCAGCACCCGAACAGGGTCTAGGAATGAGCAGTTCTTC	TRBV6-1	TRBJ2-1	.	.
CSARVGTSANEQFF	TGCAGTGCTAGGGTTGGGACTAGCGCCAATGAGCAGTTCTTC	TRBV20-1	TRBJ2-1	TRBD2	few
CASALRASTGPYGYTF	TGTGCCAGCGCCCTCCGGGCCTCAACTGGGCCTTATGGCTACACCTTC	TRBV6-2/TRBV6-3	TRBJ1-2	.	few
CASSSNVGGRIHEQYF	TGCGCCAGCAGCTCAAATGTGGGGGGAAGAATCCACGAGCAGTACTTC	TRBV5-1	TRBJ2-7	.	.
CAISERTDEQYF	TGTGCCATCAGTGAGAGGACTGACGAGCAGTACTTC	TRBV10-3	TRBJ2-7	.	few